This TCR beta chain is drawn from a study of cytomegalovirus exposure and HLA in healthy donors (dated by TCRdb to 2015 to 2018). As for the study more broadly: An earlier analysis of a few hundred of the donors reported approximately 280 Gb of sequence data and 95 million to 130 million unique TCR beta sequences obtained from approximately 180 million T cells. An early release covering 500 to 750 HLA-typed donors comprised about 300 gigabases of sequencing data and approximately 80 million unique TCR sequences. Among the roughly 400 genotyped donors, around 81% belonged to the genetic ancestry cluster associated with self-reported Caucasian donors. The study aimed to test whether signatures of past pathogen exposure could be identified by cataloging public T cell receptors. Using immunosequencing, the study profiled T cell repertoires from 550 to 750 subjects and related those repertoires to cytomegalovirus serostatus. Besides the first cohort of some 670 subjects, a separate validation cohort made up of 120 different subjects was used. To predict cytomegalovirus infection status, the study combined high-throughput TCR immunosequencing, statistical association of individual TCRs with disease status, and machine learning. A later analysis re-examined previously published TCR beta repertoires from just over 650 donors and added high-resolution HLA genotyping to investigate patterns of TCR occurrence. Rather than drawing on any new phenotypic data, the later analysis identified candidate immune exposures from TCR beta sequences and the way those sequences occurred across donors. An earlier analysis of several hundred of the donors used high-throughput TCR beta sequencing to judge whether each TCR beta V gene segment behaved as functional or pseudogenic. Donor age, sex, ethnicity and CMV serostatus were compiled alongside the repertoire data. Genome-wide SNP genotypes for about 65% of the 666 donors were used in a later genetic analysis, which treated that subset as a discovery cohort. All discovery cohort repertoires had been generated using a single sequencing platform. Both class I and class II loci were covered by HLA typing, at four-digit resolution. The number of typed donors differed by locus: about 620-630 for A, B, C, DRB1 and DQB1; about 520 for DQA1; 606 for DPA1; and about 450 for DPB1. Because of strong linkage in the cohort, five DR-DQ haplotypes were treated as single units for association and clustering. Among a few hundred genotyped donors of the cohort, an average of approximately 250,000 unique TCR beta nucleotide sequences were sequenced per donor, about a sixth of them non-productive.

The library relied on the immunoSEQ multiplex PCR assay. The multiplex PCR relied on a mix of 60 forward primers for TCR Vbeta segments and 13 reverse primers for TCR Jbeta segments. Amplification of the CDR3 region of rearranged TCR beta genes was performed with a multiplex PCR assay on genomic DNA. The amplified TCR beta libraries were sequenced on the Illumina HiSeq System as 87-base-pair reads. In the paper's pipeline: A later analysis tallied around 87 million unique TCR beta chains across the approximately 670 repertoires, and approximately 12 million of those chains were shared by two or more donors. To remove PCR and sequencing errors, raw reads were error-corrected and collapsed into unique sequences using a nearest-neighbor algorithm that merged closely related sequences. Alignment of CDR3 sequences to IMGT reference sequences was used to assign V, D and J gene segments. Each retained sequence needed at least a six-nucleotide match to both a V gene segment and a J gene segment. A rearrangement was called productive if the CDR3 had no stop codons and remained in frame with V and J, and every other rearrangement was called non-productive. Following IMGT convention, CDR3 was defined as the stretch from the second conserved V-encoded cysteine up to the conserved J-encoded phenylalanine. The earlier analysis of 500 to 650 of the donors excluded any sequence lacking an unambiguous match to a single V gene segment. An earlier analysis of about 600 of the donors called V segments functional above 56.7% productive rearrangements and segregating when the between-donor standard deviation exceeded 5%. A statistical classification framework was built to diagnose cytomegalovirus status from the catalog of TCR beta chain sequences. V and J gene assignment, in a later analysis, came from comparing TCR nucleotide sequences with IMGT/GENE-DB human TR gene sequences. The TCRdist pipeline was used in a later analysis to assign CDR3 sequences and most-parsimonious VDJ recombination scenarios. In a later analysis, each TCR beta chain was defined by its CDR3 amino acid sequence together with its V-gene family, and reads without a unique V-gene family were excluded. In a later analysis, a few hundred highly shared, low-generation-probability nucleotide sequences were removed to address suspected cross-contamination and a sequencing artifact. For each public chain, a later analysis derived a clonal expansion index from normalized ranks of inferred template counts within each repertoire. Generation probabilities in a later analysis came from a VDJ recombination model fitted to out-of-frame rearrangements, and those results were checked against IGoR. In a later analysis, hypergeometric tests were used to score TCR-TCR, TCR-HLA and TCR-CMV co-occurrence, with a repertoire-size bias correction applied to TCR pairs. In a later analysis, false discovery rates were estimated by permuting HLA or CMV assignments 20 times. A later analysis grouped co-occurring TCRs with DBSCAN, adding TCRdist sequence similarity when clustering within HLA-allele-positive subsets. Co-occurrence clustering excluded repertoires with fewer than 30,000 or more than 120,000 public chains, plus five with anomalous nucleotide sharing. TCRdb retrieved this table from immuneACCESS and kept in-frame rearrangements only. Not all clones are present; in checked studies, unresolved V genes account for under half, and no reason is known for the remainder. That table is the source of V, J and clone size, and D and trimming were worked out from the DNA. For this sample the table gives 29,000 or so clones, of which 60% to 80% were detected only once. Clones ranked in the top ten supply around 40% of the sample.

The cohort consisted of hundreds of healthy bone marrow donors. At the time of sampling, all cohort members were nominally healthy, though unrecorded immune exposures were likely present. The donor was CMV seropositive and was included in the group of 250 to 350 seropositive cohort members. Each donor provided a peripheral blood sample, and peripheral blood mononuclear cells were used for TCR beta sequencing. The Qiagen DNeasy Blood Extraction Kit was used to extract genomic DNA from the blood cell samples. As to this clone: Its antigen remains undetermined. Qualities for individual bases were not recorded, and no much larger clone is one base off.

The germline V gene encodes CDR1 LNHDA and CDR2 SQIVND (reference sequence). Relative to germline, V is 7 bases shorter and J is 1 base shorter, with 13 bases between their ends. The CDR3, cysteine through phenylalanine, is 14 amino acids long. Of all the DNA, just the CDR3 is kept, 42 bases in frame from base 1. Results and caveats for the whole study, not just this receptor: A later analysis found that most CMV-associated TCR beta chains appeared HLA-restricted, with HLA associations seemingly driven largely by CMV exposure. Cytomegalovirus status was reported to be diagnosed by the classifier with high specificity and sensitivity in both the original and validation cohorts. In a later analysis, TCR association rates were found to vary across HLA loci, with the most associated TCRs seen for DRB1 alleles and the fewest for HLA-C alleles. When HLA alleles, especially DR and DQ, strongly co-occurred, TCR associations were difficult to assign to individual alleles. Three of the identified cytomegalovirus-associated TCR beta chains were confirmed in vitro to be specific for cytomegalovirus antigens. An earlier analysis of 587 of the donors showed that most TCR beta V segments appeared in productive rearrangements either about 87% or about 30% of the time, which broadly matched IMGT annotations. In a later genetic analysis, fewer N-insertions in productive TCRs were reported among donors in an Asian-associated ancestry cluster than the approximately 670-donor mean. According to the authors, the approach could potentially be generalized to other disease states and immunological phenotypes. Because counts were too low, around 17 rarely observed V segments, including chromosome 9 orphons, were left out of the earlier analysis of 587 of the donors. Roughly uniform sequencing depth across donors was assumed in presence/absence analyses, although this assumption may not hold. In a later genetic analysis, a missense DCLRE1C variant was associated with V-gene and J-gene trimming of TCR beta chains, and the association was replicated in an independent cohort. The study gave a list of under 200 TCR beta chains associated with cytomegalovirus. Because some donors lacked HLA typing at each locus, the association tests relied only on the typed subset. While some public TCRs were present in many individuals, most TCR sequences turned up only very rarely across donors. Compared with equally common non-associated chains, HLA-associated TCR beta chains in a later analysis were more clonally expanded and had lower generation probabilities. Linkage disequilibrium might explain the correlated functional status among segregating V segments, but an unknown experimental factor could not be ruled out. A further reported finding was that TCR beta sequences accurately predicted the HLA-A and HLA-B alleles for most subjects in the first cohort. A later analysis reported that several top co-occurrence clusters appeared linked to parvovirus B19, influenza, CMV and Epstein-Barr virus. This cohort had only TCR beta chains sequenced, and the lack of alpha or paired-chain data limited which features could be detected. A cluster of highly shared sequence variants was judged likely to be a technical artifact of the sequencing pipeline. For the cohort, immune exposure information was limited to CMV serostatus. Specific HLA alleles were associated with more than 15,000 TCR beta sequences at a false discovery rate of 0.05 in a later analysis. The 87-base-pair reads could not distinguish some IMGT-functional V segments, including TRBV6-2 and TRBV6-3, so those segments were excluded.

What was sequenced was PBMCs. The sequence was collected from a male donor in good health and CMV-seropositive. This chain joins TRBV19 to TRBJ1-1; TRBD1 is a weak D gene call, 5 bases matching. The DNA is TGTGCCAGTATCGCGGGGCAGACGAACACTGAAGCTTTCTTT. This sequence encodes CASIAGQTNTEAFF.